These T cell receptor beta chains were read from a single sample in a study of cytomegalovirus exposure and HLA in healthy donors. Some clones are missing from TCRdb's copy, which holds only in-frame ones; the method was immunoSEQ multiplex PCR. The data hold about 63,000 clones, with 73% observed a single time. Sequencing used PBMCs. These receptors came from a man in his forties or fifties in good health and CMV-seronegative. Each CDR3 is given without its conserved first and last residue. A D gene is named only where the DNA matches it firmly.

j_gene: TRBJ2-3; d_gene: .; v_gene: TRBV5-4; CDR3aa: ASSFGPVLAGGDTDTQY
j_gene: TRBJ1-1; d_gene: TRBD1; v_gene: TRBV2; CDR3aa: ASRGVGRTGKNTEAF
j_gene: TRBJ1-3; d_gene: TRBD1; v_gene: TRBV18; CDR3aa: ASSPYGQGAGNTIY
j_gene: TRBJ2-2; d_gene: .; v_gene: TRBV23-1; CDR3aa: ASSPGRPNTGELF
j_gene: TRBJ2-4; d_gene: TRBD2; v_gene: TRBV6-5; CDR3aa: ASRSGGAYIQY
j_gene: TRBJ2-1; d_gene: TRBD1; v_gene: TRBV5-1; CDR3aa: ASSGDSPSSYNEQF
j_gene: TRBJ1-2; d_gene: .; v_gene: TRBV7-9; CDR3aa: ASSISGGPRSDGYT
j_gene: TRBJ2-7; d_gene: TRBD1; v_gene: TRBV5-1; CDR3aa: ASSLRQGVEQY
j_gene: TRBJ1-2; d_gene: .; v_gene: TRBV9; CDR3aa: ASSGGRARHFYGYT
j_gene: .; d_gene: .; v_gene: TRBV6-1; CDR3aa: ASSESLGGILGEQY
j_gene: TRBJ2-5; d_gene: .; v_gene: TRBV6-5; CDR3aa: ASSYEGGHQETQY
j_gene: TRBJ2-7; d_gene: .; v_gene: TRBV21-1; CDR3aa: ASSKDPSSGGAYEQS
j_gene: TRBJ1-4; d_gene: .; v_gene: TRBV9; CDR3aa: ASSAVGPTSGEKLF
j_gene: TRBJ1-2; d_gene: .; v_gene: TRBV10-3; CDR3aa: AIQGAGGYT
j_gene: TRBJ2-7; d_gene: TRBD2; v_gene: TRBV11-2; CDR3aa: ASSLARILVAGGHEQY
j_gene: TRBJ1-1; d_gene: TRBD1; v_gene: TRBV5-1; CDR3aa: ASSSRTGRSTEAF
j_gene: TRBJ1-2; d_gene: .; v_gene: TRBV5-1; CDR3aa: ASSPRGGGYT
j_gene: TRBJ2-2; d_gene: .; v_gene: TRBV11-2; CDR3aa: ASSSYRGSGELF
j_gene: TRBJ2-3; d_gene: .; v_gene: TRBV1; CDR3aa: TSSQDGRTSGGVSTDTQY
j_gene: TRBJ2-7; d_gene: .; v_gene: TRBV6-6; CDR3aa: ASSYSGVSIHEQY
j_gene: TRBJ2-3; d_gene: TRBD2; v_gene: TRBV6-4; CDR3aa: ASSPLAGATDTQY
j_gene: TRBJ1-1; d_gene: TRBD1; v_gene: TRBV4-1; CDR3aa: ASSQGPLTGVGMNTEAF
j_gene: TRBJ1-2; d_gene: .; v_gene: TRBV27; CDR3aa: ASGEAGGNDYT
j_gene: TRBJ2-7; d_gene: TRBD1; v_gene: TRBV7-9; CDR3aa: ASSPFPTGEKGEQY
j_gene: TRBJ2-3; d_gene: TRBD2; v_gene: TRBV2; CDR3aa: ASSEWRVAGVDTQY
j_gene: TRBJ2-1; d_gene: .; v_gene: TRBV2; CDR3aa: ASTTNRGSSGEQF
j_gene: TRBJ1-5; d_gene: TRBD1; v_gene: TRBV7-6; CDR3aa: ASSLASGTGFNQPQH
j_gene: TRBJ1-1; d_gene: TRBD1; v_gene: TRBV6-6; CDR3aa: ASSSPDRGNTEAF
j_gene: TRBJ1-5; d_gene: TRBD1; v_gene: TRBV4-2; CDR3aa: ASSQDLAGGSQPQH
j_gene: TRBJ1-6; d_gene: TRBD1; v_gene: TRBV7-9; CDR3aa: ASSRTGDYSPLH
j_gene: TRBJ1-2; d_gene: .; v_gene: TRBV7-2; CDR3aa: ASSLAGYYGYT
j_gene: TRBJ2-7; d_gene: .; v_gene: TRBV5-1; CDR3aa: ASSTDSYEQY
j_gene: TRBJ1-6; d_gene: .; v_gene: TRBV6-1; CDR3aa: ASSEVGFGSPLH
j_gene: TRBJ2-1; d_gene: .; v_gene: TRBV30; CDR3aa: AWSGPGDNEQF
j_gene: TRBJ2-3; d_gene: TRBD2; v_gene: TRBV5-6; CDR3aa: ASSLTSGTTDTQY
j_gene: TRBJ1-4; d_gene: TRBD1; v_gene: TRBV4-2; CDR3aa: ASSQDIFGTGRGTNEKLF
j_gene: TRBJ2-7; d_gene: TRBD1; v_gene: TRBV6-6; CDR3aa: ASSYLGQRSDYEQY